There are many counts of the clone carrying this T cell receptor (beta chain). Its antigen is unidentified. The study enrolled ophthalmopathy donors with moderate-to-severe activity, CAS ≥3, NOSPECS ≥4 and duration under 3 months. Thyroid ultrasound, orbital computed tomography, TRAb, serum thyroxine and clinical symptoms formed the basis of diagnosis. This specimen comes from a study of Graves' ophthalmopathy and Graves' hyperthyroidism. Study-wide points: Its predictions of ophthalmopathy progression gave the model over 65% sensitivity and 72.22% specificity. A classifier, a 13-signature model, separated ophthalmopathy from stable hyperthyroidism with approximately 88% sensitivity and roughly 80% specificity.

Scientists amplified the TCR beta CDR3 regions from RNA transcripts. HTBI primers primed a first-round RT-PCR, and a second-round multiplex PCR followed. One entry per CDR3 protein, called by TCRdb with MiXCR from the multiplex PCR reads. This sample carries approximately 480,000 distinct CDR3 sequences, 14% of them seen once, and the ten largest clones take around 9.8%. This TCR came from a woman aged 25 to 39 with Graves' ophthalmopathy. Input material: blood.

CDR3 residues: CAWSVVRGNTIYF. For the CDR3, the DNA is TGTGCCTGGAGTGTAGTACGTGGAAACACCATATATTTT. J is TRBJ1-3 and V is TRBV30; D gene ambiguous. Trimming cost V 0 bases and J 3 bases, with 6 bases left between them. The CDR3 length is 13 residues. Germline CDR1 GTSNPN, CDR2 SVGIG (reference sequence).